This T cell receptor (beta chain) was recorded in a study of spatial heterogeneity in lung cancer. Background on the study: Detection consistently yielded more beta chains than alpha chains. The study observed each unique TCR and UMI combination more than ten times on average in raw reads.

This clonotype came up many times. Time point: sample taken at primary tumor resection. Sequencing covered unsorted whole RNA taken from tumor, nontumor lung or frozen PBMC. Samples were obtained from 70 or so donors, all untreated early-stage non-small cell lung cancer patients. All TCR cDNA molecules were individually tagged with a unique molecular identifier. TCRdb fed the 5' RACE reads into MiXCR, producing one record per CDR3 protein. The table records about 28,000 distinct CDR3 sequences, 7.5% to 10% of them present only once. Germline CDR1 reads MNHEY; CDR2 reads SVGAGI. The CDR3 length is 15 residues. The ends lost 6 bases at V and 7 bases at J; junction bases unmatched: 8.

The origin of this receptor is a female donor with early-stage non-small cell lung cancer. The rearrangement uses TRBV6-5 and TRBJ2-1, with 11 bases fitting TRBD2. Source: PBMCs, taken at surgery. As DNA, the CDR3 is TGTGCCAGCAGGGATGTAGCGGGAGGGCGTAATGAGCAGTTCTTC. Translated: CASRDVAGGRNEQFF.